A selection of T cell receptor beta chains follows, all from one sample in a study of T cells in Graves' hyperthyroidism and ophthalmopathy. In TCRdb, the multiplex PCR reads were re-called with MiXCR into one record per CDR3 protein. Altogether fewer than 700,000 distinct CDR3 sequences are present, about a sixth being singletons, with the ten largest covering approximately 3.9%. Sequenced sample: blood. The receptors stem from a woman in her thirties with Graves' hyperthyroidism. Both conserved end residues are part of each CDR3. Each record gives: J gene, V gene, CDR3 protein.

>TRBJ2-7|TRBV13
CASSLRLREQYF
>TRBJ2-3|TRBV7-9
CASTAIGVDTQYF
>TRBJ1-2|TRBV5-1
CASSKTGGSSNYGYTF
>TRBJ2-7|TRBV9
CASGLWDSGSEQYF
>TRBJ2-2|TRBV20-1
CSARVYTGELFF
>TRBJ1-5|TRBV20-1
CSARDRAPGRVNQPQHF
>TRBJ1-1|TRBV19
CASRAGRSEAFF
>TRBJ1-6|TRBV20-1
CSARGSGSSRAPLHF
>TRBJ2-1|TRBV27
CASGPTRGDEQFF
>TRBJ2-1|TRBV5-6
CASSLKAGGNNEQFF
>TRBJ2-7|TRBV28
CASSFPGVNYEQYF
>TRBJ1-4|TRBV6-1
CASRQQGTYEKLFF
>TRBJ1-1|TRBV30
CAWVKRGNTEAFF
>TRBJ2-5|TRBV6-2/TRBV6-3
CASREQGKETQYF
>TRBJ1-5|TRBV28
CASSRPMTLQGLGQPQHF
>TRBJ2-4|TRBV20-1
CSAIRNVGKNIQYF
>TRBJ2-1|TRBV11-2
CASCRNSESYNEQFF
>TRBJ1-3|TRBV3-1
CASSQEGSWQDVSGNTIYF
>TRBJ1-2|TRBV28
CASSSFPGQTLYTF
>TRBJ2-1|TRBV5-1
CASSLGTSQYNEQFF
>TRBJ2-1|TRBV20-1
CSARAVSEQFF
>TRBJ1-3|TRBV3-1
CASSLREGKVSGNTIYF
>TRBJ2-2|TRBV12-3/TRBV12-4
CAGAVGETGELFF
>TRBJ2-7|TRBV6-1
CASSELAGTYEQYF
>TRBJ2-5|TRBV28
CASNGRANLETQYF
>TRBJ1-4|TRBV12-3/TRBV12-4
CASSPTTLGATNEKLLF
>TRBJ1-1|TRBV9
CASSARETEAFF
>TRBJ2-3|TRBV12-3/TRBV12-4
CASRERGPRTDTQYF
>TRBJ2-1|TRBV5-5
CASSLLGTLQFF
>TRBJ2-2|TRBV18
CASSPREGPNTGELFF
>TRBJ2-2|TRBV12-3/TRBV12-4
CASSLAITSGSTGELFF
>TRBJ1-6|TRBV27
CASSSAQNSPLHF
>TRBJ2-2|TRBV5-8
CASSLWTGERRTGELFF
>TRBJ1-2|TRBV5-1
CASSLERGGALYGYTF
>TRBJ2-7|TRBV4-1
CASSQDASLSPVAYEQYF
>TRBJ1-4|TRBV25-1
CASSTGEEEKLFF
>TRBJ2-7|TRBV7-8
CASSSDSTYEQYF
>TRBJ1-1|TRBV10-3
CAISEEGQGLNTEAFF
>TRBJ1-1|TRBV18
CASSSTGLQTEAFF
>TRBJ1-5|TRBV20-1
CSAQRWSNQPQHF
>TRBJ1-2|TRBV5-1
CASSFGQGSYGYTF